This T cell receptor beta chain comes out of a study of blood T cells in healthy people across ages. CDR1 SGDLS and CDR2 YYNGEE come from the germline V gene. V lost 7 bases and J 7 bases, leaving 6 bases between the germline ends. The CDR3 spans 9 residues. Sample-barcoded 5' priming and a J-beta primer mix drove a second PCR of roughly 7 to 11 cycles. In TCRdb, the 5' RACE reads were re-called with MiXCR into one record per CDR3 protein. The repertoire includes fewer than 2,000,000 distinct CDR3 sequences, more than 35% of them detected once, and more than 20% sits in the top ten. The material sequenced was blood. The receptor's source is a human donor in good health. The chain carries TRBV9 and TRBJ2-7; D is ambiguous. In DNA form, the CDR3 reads TGTGCCAGCGCGAGAGAGCAGTACTTC. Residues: CASAREQYF.